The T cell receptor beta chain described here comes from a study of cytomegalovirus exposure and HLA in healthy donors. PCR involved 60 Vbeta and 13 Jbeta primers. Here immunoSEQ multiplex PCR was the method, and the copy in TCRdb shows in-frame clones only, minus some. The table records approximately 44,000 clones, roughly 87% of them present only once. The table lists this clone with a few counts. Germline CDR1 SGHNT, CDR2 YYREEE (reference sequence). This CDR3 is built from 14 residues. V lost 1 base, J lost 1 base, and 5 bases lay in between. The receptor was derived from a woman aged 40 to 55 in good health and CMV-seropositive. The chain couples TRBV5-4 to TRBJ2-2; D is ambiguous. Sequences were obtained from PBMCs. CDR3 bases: TGTGCCAGCAGCTTGTCCGGGAACACCGGGGAGCTGTTTTTT. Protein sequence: CASSLSGNTGELFF.